This T cell receptor (beta chain) was observed in a study of monozygotic twins with inflammatory bowel disease. Study-level points and caveats: Clonotype sharing was lower in IBD patients than healthy twins, most markedly with disease activity.

As to this clonotype: Its antigen is unknown.

Nested amplification of TCRalpha and TCRbeta cDNA involved two PCRs of roughly 17 and 9 cycles. TCRdb reprocessed the 5' RACE reads and reports one entry per CDR3 protein, with no DNA. Reported are about 99,000 distinct CDR3 sequences; the ten largest clones contain around 1.9%. The CDR3 contains 15 residues. The V gene's germline CDR1 is SGHTA and CDR2 FQGNSA. Blood was collected, roughly 2.5 ml per donor. The chain is built from TRBV7-2 and TRBJ1-5; the D gene TCRdb calls, TRBD1, cannot be checked with no DNA. The source material was blood. This TCR came from a human donor with ulcerative colitis or Crohn's disease, or a healthy co-twin of an affected twin (not recorded which). The CDR3 sequence: CASSLALGGNQPQHF.